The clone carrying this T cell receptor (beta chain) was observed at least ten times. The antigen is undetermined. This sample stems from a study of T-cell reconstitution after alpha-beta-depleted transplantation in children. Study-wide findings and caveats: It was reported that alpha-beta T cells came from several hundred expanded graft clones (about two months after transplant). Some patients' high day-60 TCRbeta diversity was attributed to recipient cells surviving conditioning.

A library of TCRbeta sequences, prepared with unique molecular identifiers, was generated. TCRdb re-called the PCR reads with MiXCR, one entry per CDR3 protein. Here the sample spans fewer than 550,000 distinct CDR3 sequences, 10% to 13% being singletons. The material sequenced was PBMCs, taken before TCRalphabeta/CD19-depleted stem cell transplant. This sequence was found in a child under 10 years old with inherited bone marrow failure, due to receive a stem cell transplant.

CDR3 coding DNA: TGCAGTGCTAGAGATCCGGACTTAGCCTACGAGCAGTACTTC. Its translation is CSARDPDLAYEQYF. The chain has TRBV20-1 and TRBJ2-7; D is possibly TRBD2 (5 bases). CDR1 is DFQATT, CDR2 SNEGSKA, per germline (reference sequence). The CDR3 is made up of 14 amino acids. V dropped 0 bases and J dropped 2 bases, with 11 bases sitting between them.